This T cell receptor (beta chain) is from a study of T cell responses to AZD1222 COVID-19 vaccine. TCRdb's copy holds only in-frame clones and misses some; the assay was immunoSEQ multiplex PCR. Found here are around 97,000 clones, 91% of them singletons; the top ten hold around 45%. This clone was observed a handful of times. The CDR3 loop spans 14 amino acids. V gave up 2 bases and J gave up 4 bases; unmatched junction bases: 2. CDR1 and CDR2 (germline): GTSNPN, SVGIG (reference sequence). This specimen consisted of peripheral blood, obtained on day 0 of AZD1222 vaccination. This receptor was taken from an adult in good health. The chain carries TRBV30 and TRBJ2-2, with 9 nucleotides matching TRBD2. This CDR3 reads CAWSLAGSTGELFF. DNA of the CDR3: TGTGCCTGGAGTCTAGCGGGAAGCACCGGGGAGCTGTTTTTT.